This T cell receptor (beta chain) was observed in a study of T cells in Graves' hyperthyroidism and ophthalmopathy. This clonotype was counted a few times. Between the trimmed V and J ends, which lost 7 bases and 2 bases, there was a span of 14 bases. Germline CDR1 is MNHEY and CDR2 is SVGEGT. The CDR3 runs to 14 residues. What was amplified from RNA transcripts were TCR beta CDR3 regions. First-round RT-PCR of the TCR CDR3 relied on the HTBI primer set. Using its own MiXCR run on the multiplex PCR reads, TCRdb lists one record per CDR3 protein. The sample shows around 530,000 distinct CDR3 sequences, over 15% of them seen only once.

The chain recombines TRBV6-2 or TRBV6-3 with TRBJ1-1; D may be TRBD1 (6 bases). Sequenced: blood. The sequence was obtained from a woman between 18 and 30 years old with Graves' ophthalmopathy. The CDR3 sequence: CASTLTGKNTEAFF. CDR3 nucleotides: TGTGCCAGCACTTTGACAGGAAAAAACACTGAAGCTTTCTTT.